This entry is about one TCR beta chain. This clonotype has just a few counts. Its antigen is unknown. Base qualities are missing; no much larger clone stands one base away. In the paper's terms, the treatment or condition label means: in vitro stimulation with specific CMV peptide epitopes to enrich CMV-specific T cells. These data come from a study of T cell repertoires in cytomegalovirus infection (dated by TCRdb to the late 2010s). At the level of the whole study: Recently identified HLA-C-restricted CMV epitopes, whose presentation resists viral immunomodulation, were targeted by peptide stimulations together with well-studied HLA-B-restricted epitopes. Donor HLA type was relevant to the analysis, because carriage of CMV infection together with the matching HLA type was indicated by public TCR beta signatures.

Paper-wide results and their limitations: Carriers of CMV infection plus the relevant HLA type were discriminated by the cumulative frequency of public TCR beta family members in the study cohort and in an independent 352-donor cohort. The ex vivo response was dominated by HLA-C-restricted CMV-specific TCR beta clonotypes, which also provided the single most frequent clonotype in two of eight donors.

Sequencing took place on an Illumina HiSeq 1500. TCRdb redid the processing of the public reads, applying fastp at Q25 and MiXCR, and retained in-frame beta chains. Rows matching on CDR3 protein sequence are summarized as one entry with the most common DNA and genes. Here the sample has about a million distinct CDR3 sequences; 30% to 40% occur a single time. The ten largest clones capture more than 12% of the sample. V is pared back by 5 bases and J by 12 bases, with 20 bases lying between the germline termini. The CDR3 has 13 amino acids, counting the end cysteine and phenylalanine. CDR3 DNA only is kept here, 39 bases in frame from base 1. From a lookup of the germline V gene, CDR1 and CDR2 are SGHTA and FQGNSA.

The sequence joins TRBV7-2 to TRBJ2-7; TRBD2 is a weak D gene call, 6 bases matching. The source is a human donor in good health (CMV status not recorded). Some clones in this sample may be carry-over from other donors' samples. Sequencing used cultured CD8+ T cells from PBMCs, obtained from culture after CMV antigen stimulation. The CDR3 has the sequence CASSETPTGDSYF. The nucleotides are TGTGCCAGCAGCGAAACCCCAACCGGGGACTCGTACTTC.